The 31 T cell receptor beta chains below come from one sample, sequenced in a study of cytomegalovirus exposure and HLA in healthy donors. PCR employed 60 Vbeta and 13 Jbeta primers. Using immunoSEQ multiplex PCR, the repertoire was profiled, and TCRdb retains in-frame clones only, with some absent. The sample includes 150,000 to 200,000 clones, 68% of them seen just once. Material: PBMCs. These receptors were collected from a man aged 25 to 40 in good health and CMV-seropositive.

This rearrangement joins TRBV4-1 to TRBJ1-2; D is uncertain. Germline CDR1 is MGHRA and CDR2 is YSYEKL. The CDR3 extends over 15 amino acids. The V gene lost 0 bases and the J gene lost 8 bases, with 16 bases spanning the gap. The CDR3 spells CASSQDLEEGRGYTF. In DNA, the CDR3 is TGCGCCAGCAGCCAAGATCTTGAGGAGGGCCGGGGCTACACCTTC.

This chain links TRBV2 with TRBJ1-5; D unclear. The CDR3 spans 14 residues. Germline lookup yields CDR1 SNHLY and CDR2 FYNNEI. V lost 2 bases and J 2 bases, leaving 7 bases between the germline ends. The CDR3, as DNA: TGTGCCAGCAGTGAATGGCGGGGCAATCAGCCCCAGCATTTT. It encodes CASSEWRGNQPQHF. Variable domain in full (rest from reference TRBV2 and TRBJ1-5): EPEVTQTPSHQVTQMGQEVILRCVPISNHLYFYWYRQILGQKVEFLVSFYNNEISEKSEIFDDQFSVERPDGSNFTLKIRSTKLEDSAMYFCASSEWRGNQPQHFGDGTRLSIL.

The V and J genes are TRBV9 and TRBJ2-1, with 8 bases aligning to TRBD1. The CDR3 totals 15 residues. The germline CDR1 and CDR2 sequences are SGDLS and YYNGEE. V shed 3 bases, J shed 9 bases, and the junction held 11 bases outside the gene matches. The CDR3 bases are TGTGCCAGCAGCGGCAGGGGGCGAGGAGGGAGTGAGCAGTTCTTC. Amino acid sequence: CASSGRGRGGSEQFF.

The rearrangement uses TRBV7-2 and TRBJ1-2; a weak D match, TRBD1 (6 bases). Between the trimmed V and J ends, which lost 1 base and 7 bases, there was a span of 22 bases. Per germline, CDR1 SGHTA and CDR2 FQGNSA. There are 17 residues in the CDR3. This CDR3 reads CASSLVSLVDRISGYTF. The DNA for the CDR3 is TGTGCCAGCAGCTTAGTGAGTTTAGTGGACAGAATATCTGGCTACACCTTC.

The chain employs TRBV28 and TRBJ2-7; possible D gene TRBD1, 5 bases. Germline V gives CDR1 MDHEN, CDR2 SYDVKM. Deletions cut 5 bases from V and 0 bases from J, with 20 bases between. The CDR3 spans 17 residues. The DNA for the CDR3 is TGTGCCAGCAGTACCCTTCTCGACAGACGAAGCTCCTACGAGCAGTACTTC. Translating gives CASSTLLDRRSSYEQYF. Variable domain in full (rest from reference TRBV28 and TRBJ2-7): DVKVTQSSRYLVKRTGEKVFLECVQDMDHENMFWYRQDPGLGLRLIYFSYDVKMKEKGDIPEGYSVSREKKERFSLILESASTNQTSMYLCASSTLLDRRSSYEQYFGPGTRLTVT.

The V call is TRBV5-5, the J call TRBJ1-1, with D perhaps TRBD1 (5 bases). The V gene's germline CDR1 is SGHKS and CDR2 YYEKEE (reference sequence). The CDR3 has 15 amino acids. V lost 4 bases, J lost 3 bases, and 16 bases lay in between. CDR3 in DNA: TGTGCCAGCAGCGGCCTACAGGAGATAGACACTGAAGCTTTCTTT. Protein: CASSGLQEIDTEAFF.

The chain links TRBV7-8 to TRBJ2-3, with 10 bases aligning to TRBD2. Germline CDR1 SGHVS, CDR2 FQNEAQ. V gave up 5 bases and J gave up 0 bases; unmatched junction bases: 5. This CDR3 is 16 amino acids long. The CDR3 here is CASSLLAGASTDTQYF. The CDR3 bases are TGTGCCAGCAGCCTCCTAGCGGGAGCTAGCACAGATACGCAGTATTTT.

The V and J genes are TRBV10-3 and TRBJ1-1; 9 bases agree with TRBD1. Germline CDR1 reads ENHRY; CDR2 reads SYGVKD. V lost 0 bases to trimming and J lost 5 bases; unmatched junction nucleotides: 7. The CDR3 has 16 amino acids. Here the CDR3 DNA reads TGTGCCATCAGTGAGTCCCCCACCGGGACAGGGACTGAAGCTTTCTTT. Translated: CAISESPTGTGTEAFF.

J is TRBJ2-1 and V is TRBV19; perhaps TRBD1 as D (5 bases). CDR1 is LNHDA and CDR2 is SQIVND in the germline V gene (reference sequence). The CDR3 is made up of 14 amino acids. V was clipped by 5 bases and J by 4 bases, with 12 bases between them. CDR3 sequence: CASSLSRGYNEQFF. CDR3 DNA: TGTGCCAGTAGTCTTAGTAGGGGTTACAATGAGCAGTTCTTC.

The chain has TRBV18 and TRBJ2-1; D might be TRBD1 (6 bases). The CDR3 extends over 16 amino acids. V was pared by 2 bases and J by 4 bases, with 15 bases between. The V gene's germline CDR1 is KGHSH and CDR2 LQKENI. The chain's CDR3 is CASSPTNRAEYNEQFF. The CDR3 coding sequence is TGTGCCAGCTCACCAACTAACAGGGCGGAATACAATGAGCAGTTCTTC.

This clone was picked up a small number of times. This chain uses TRBV2 with TRBJ2-7; possibly TRBD2 for D (6 bases). Trimming shortened V by 5 bases and J by 0 bases, and 11 bases separated the two germline ends. Germline V gene data show CDR1 as SNHLY and CDR2 as FYNNEI. The CDR3 extends over 14 amino acids. CDR3 sequence (DNA): TGTGCCAGCAGTCCGGGACTGATCTCCTACGAGCAGTACTTC. It yields the protein CASSPGLISYEQYF.

This sequence joins TRBV7-3 and TRBJ2-1, with TRBD1 matching over 8 bases. Germline CDR1 SGHTA, CDR2 FQGTGA. The CDR3 totals 15 residues. J was trimmed by 4 bases and V by 4 bases; bases with no gene match: 6. The DNA of the CDR3 is TGTGCCAGCAGCTCTGGACAGGGTCGGTACAATGAGCAGTTCTTC. This translates into CASSSGQGRYNEQFF.

This chain joins TRBV12-5 and TRBJ1-5; D ambiguous. The V end was cut by 0 bases, the J end by 7 bases, with 4 bases between. The CDR3 has 12 amino acids. Germline CDR1 is LGHNT and CDR2 is FRNRAP. The CDR3 is CASGLVQQPQHF. The CDR3 region has the DNA TGTGCTAGTGGTTTGGTGCAGCAGCCCCAGCATTTT.

J is TRBJ1-2 and V is TRBV5-4; TRBD1 matches 7 bases. CDR1 is SGHNT, CDR2 YYREEE, per germline (reference sequence). The CDR3 has 16 amino acids. Trimming cost V 4 bases and J 4 bases; bases outside gene matches: 13. In DNA, the CDR3 is TGTGCCAGCAGCCCTGACAGGGATCCTAGAGGCTATGGCTACACCTTC. Translating gives CASSPDRDPRGYGYTF.

CDR3: CASSAGTSGYNEQFF. The DNA of the CDR3 is TGTGCCAGCAGCGCGGGGACTAGCGGCTACAATGAGCAGTTCTTC. J is TRBJ2-1 and V is TRBV5-4, with 11 bases that match TRBD2. The CDR3 contains 15 residues. Germline-derived CDR1 and CDR2 are SGHNT and YYREEE (reference sequence). V was pared by 4 bases and J by 3 bases, with 3 bases of the junction left unmatched.

The V and J genes are TRBV5-5 and TRBJ1-2; D call uncertain. CDR3 length: 15 residues. From germline, CDR1 is SGHKS and CDR2 YYEKEE (reference sequence). V lost 6 bases and J lost 0, with 15 bases in between. Here the CDR3 DNA reads TGTGCCAGCACCACTACGGGGAGGGCTAACTATGGCTACACCTTC. Translation gives CASTTTGRANYGYTF.

The CDR3 DNA sequence: TGTGCCAGCACCCCAGACAGGGTGCTCAATGAGCAGTTCTTC. Encoded protein: CASTPDRVLNEQFF. This sequence joins TRBV7-9 and TRBJ2-1; TRBD1 aligns across 7 bases. CDR1 is SEHNR, CDR2 FQNEAQ, per germline (reference sequence). V was clipped by 7 bases and J by 6 bases; unmatched bases: 9. CDR3 length equals 14 residues.

This chain connects TRBV29-1 to TRBJ2-2; 7 bases align to TRBD2. Germline lookup yields CDR1 SQVTM and CDR2 ANQGSEA. The V gene end was trimmed by 5 bases and the J gene end by 0 bases; junction bases not matched to a gene: 3. This CDR3 is built from 14 residues. CDR3 protein: CSVRLAANTGELFF. The CDR3 nucleotides read TGCAGCGTTCGCCTAGCGGCGAACACCGGGGAGCTGTTTTTT.

This clone was recorded once. V gene TRBV6-5 combines with J gene TRBJ2-7; weak D call: TRBD2 (5 bases). Trimming removed 6 bases at V and 2 bases at J, with 8 bases between. Germline V gives CDR1 MNHEY, CDR2 SVGAGI. This CDR3 spans 12 amino acids. This chain's CDR3 is CASRAGPYEQYF. DNA for the CDR3: TGTGCCAGCAGGGCGGGTCCCTACGAGCAGTACTTC.

CDR3 DNA: TGTGCCAGCAGTTATGACTACGAGCAGTACTTC. Translating it yields CASSYDYEQYF. This chain links TRBV28 with TRBJ2-5; no reliable D call. Near its end, the DNA agrees better with TRBJ2-7, so the J call may be wrong. The CDR3 loop spans 11 amino acids. CDR1 MDHEN and CDR2 SYDVKM come from the germline V gene.

This clone was observed a single time. The rearrangement uses TRBV7-3 and TRBJ2-7, with 10 bases matching TRBD1. The germline CDR1 and CDR2 sequences are SGHTA and FQGTGA. With 11 bases clipped from V and 4 bases from J, the junction kept 11 bases outside the gene matches. The CDR3 totals 14 residues. CDR3 DNA: TGTGCCTTCAGAGACAGGGGGCAGGTATACGAGCAGTACTTC. As protein: CAFRDRGQVYEQYF.

This chain joins TRBV2 and TRBJ1-4; D not certain. V was trimmed by 10 bases and J by 4 bases, leaving 13 bases between them. Germline CDR1 reads SNHLY; CDR2 reads FYNNEI. The CDR3 contains 13 residues. For the CDR3, the DNA is TGTGCCAACTCGGAGGGAATTAATGAAAAACTGTTTTTT. Translating it yields CANSEGINEKLFF.

This chain uses TRBV7-3 with TRBJ1-3; 9 nucleotides line up with TRBD1. The CDR3 runs to 18 residues. The V gene's germline CDR1 is SGHTA and CDR2 FQGTGA. Losses at the gene ends were 5 bases for V and 0 bases for J; bases not matched to a gene: 11. The CDR3 loop is CASSLNRDRAFSGNTIYF. DNA for the CDR3: TGTGCCAGCAGCCTAAATCGGGACAGGGCTTTCTCTGGAAACACCATATATTTT.

The sample holds a few counts of this clone. The rearrangement links TRBV4-2 to TRBJ2-7, with D possibly being TRBD2 (6 bases). Trimming took 0 bases from V and 4 from J, leaving 13 bases between them. Germline V gene sequence: CDR1 LGHNA, CDR2 YNFKEQ. This CDR3 contains 15 residues. CDR3 nucleotides: TGTGCCAGCAGCCAAGATTTGCGGGATGGGTACGAGCAGTACTTC. Encoded protein: CASSQDLRDGYEQYF.

This clone was found a few times. V usage is TRBV27 and J usage is TRBJ1-5; 8 nucleotides line up with TRBD1. CDR3 size: 15 residues. Losses at the gene ends were 5 bases for V and 5 bases for J; bases not matched to a gene: 8. The V gene's germline CDR1 is MNHEY and CDR2 SMNVEV (reference sequence). The CDR3 loop is CASSQGTGGYQPQHF. In DNA, the CDR3 is TGTGCCAGCAGTCAGGGTACAGGGGGTTATCAGCCCCAGCATTTT.

Only a few counts were recorded for this clone. The chain carries TRBV19 and TRBJ1-5; the match to TRBD1 covers 7 bases. The J segment lost 5 bases and the V segment lost 3 bases, leaving 4 bases of the junction unmatched. This CDR3 contains 14 residues. The V gene's germline CDR1 is LNHDA and CDR2 SQIVND (reference sequence). The CDR3 spells CASSMVRGHQPQHF. The CDR3 bases are TGTGCCAGTAGTATGGTAAGGGGGCATCAGCCCCAGCATTTT.

The V call is TRBV30, the J call TRBJ1-1; D uncertain. Germline V CDR1 and CDR2: GTSNPN, SVGIG (reference sequence). The CDR3 covers 13 residues. V was shortened by 0 bases and J by 5 bases, with 10 bases between the two germline ends. The DNA for the CDR3 is TGTGCCTGGAGTGTGGAGGGAGGGACTGAAGCTTTCTTT. The encoded protein is CAWSVEGGTEAFF.

The chain has TRBV5-1 and TRBJ1-1; 8 nucleotides agree with TRBD1. Trimming at V came to 4 bases and at J to 4 bases, leaving 6 bases not matched to a gene. The CDR3 is 14 amino acids. Per the germline V gene, CDR1 is SGHRS and CDR2 is YFSETQ. As DNA, the CDR3 is TGCGCCAGCAGCCCTACAGGGGGATCCACTGAAGCTTTCTTT. Encoded protein: CASSPTGGSTEAFF. Together with reference TRBV5-1 and TRBJ1-1, the CDR3 gives the full variable domain: KAGVTQTPRYLIKTRGQQVTLSCSPISGHRSVSWYQQTPGQGLQFLFEYFSETQRNKGNFPGRFSGRQFSNSRSEMNVSTLELGDSALYLCASSPTGGSTEAFFGQGTRLTVV.

The CDR3 sequence: CASSVTGPRGPQHF. In nucleotides, the CDR3 is TGTGCCAGTAGTGTAACAGGGCCCCGAGGGCCCCAGCATTTT. This chain connects TRBV19 to TRBJ1-5; D might be TRBD1 (6 bases). Germline-derived CDR1 and CDR2 are LNHDA and SQIVND (reference sequence). Trimming cost V 5 bases and J 9 bases, with 17 bases left between them. CDR3 length equals 14 residues.

CDR3 DNA: TGTGCCAGTTCACGGACAGTTGGGGATAATTCACCCCTCCACTTT. Its translation is CASSRTVGDNSPLHF. The chain links TRBV6-5 to TRBJ1-6, with TRBD1 as a possible D gene (6 bases). The CDR3 is made up of 15 amino acids. CDR1 is MNHEY, CDR2 SVGAGI, per germline. V was pared by 9 bases and J by 5 bases, with 17 bases between.

This clone was observed a handful of times. The chain employs TRBV5-4 and TRBJ1-4; D remains unclear. The CDR3 consists of 14 residues. V lost 2 bases, J lost 8 bases, and 13 bases lay in between. The V gene's germline CDR1 is SGHNT and CDR2 YYREEE (reference sequence). The CDR3 sequence: CASSLRGPREKLFF. In nucleotides, the CDR3 is TGTGCCAGCAGCTTACGAGGGCCTCGAGAAAAACTGTTTTTT.